The source of this T cell receptor beta chain is a study of T-cell reconstitution after alpha-beta-depleted transplantation in children. TCRbeta library preparation incorporated unique molecular identifiers. TCRdb re-called the PCR reads with MiXCR, one entry per CDR3 protein. Of about 300,000 distinct CDR3 sequences listed, over 7% are singletons. The V end was cut by 0 bases, the J end by 0 bases, with 8 bases between. Germline V lookup: CDR1 DFQATT, CDR2 SNEGSKA (reference sequence). The CDR3 consists of 15 residues. This clonotype has a handful of counts. Its cognate antigen is unknown. Points from the study as a whole: T-cell numbers and diversity one year post-transplant derived largely from freshly generated T cells. Certain patients had high TCRbeta diversity at day 60, and it came from recipient T cells and thymic progenitors that survived.

This sequence was found in a female patient aged 2-10 years who had a stem cell transplant for Fanconi anemia, so the T cells may come from the graft donor. The J gene is TRBJ1-4, the V gene TRBV20-1, with D unresolved. Sequencing used peripheral blood, obtained 360 days after TCRalphabeta/CD19-depleted stem cell transplant. The CDR3 loop is CSARDEESTNEKLFF. DNA of the CDR3: TGCAGTGCTAGAGATGAGGAGTCAACTAATGAAAAACTGTTTTTT.